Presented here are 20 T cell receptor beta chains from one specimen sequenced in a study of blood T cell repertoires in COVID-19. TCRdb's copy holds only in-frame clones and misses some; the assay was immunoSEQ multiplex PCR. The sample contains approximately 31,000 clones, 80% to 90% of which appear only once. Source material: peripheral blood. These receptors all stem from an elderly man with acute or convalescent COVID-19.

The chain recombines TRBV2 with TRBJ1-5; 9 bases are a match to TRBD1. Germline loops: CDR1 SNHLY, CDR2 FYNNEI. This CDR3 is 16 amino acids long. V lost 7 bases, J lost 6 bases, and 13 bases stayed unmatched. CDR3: CASTGGDRVLGQPQHF. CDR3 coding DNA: TGTGCCAGCACCGGCGGGGACAGGGTCTTGGGTCAGCCCCAGCATTTT.

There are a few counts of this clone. The CDR3 loop reads CSASEPSSHEQFF. The CDR3, as DNA: TGCAGTGCTAGTGAGCCTAGTTCTCATGAGCAGTTCTTC. The V gene is TRBV20-1, the J gene TRBJ2-1; D is undetermined. CDR1 DFQATT and CDR2 SNEGSKA come from the germline V gene (reference sequence). The CDR3 is made up of 13 amino acids. The V and J ends lost 3 bases and 8 bases respectively, with 14 bases between them.

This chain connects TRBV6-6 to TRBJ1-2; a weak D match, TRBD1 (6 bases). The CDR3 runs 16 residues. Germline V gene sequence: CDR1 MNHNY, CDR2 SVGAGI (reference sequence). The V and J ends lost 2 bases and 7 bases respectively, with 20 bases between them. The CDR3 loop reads CASSYGPRTARGGYTF. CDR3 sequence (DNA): TGTGCCAGCAGTTACGGGCCCCGGACAGCCCGAGGTGGCTACACCTTC.

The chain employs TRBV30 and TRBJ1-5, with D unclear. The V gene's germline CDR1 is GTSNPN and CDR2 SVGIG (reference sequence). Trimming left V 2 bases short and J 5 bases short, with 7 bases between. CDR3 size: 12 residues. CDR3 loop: CAWSLEDQPQHF. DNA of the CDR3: TGTGCCTGGAGTTTAGAGGATCAGCCCCAGCATTTT.

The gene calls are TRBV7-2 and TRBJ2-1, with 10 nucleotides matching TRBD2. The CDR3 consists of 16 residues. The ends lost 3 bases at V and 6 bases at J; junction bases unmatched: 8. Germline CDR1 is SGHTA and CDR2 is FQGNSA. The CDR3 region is CASSLESASGSNEQFF. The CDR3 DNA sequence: TGTGCCAGCAGCTTGGAGTCGGCTAGCGGGAGCAATGAGCAGTTCTTC.

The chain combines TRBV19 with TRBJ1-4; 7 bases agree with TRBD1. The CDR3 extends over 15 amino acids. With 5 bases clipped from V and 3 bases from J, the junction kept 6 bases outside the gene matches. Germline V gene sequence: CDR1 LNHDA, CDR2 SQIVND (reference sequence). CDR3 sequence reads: CASSVGQSPNEKLFF. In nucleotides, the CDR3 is TGTGCCAGTAGTGTGGGACAGAGCCCTAATGAAAAACTGTTTTTT. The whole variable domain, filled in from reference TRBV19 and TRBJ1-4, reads DGGITQSPKYLFRKEGQNVTLSCEQNLNHDAMYWYRQDPGQGLRLIYYSQIVNDFQKGDIAEGYSVSREKKESFPLTVTSAQKNPTAFYLCASSVGQSPNEKLFFGSGTQLSVL.

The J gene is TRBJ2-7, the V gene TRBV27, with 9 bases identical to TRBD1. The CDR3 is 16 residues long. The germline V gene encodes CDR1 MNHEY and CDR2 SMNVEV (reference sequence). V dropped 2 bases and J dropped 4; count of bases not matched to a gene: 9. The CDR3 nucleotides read TGTGCCAGCAGTTTAAAACCCCCGGGACAGGGTTACGAGCAGTACTTC. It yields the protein CASSLKPPGQGYEQYF.

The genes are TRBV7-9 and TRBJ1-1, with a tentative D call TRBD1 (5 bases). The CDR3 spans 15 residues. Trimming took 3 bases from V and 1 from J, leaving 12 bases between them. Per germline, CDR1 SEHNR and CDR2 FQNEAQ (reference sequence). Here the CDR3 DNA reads TGTGCCAGCAGCTTGTTAGCGGGACGGAACACTGAAGCTTTCTTT. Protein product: CASSLLAGRNTEAFF. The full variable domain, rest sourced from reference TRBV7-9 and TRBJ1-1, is DTGVSQNPRHKITKRGQNVTFRCDPISEHNRLYWYRQTLGQGPEFLTYFQNEAQLEKSRLLSDRFSAERPKGSFSTLEIQRTEQGDSAMYLCASSLLAGRNTEAFFGQGTRLTVV.

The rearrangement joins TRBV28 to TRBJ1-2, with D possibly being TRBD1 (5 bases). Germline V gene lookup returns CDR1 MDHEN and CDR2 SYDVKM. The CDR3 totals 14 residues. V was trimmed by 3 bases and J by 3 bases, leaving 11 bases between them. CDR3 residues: CASSFLGGDYGYTF. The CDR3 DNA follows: TGTGCCAGCAGTTTTCTGGGGGGTGACTATGGCTACACCTTC.

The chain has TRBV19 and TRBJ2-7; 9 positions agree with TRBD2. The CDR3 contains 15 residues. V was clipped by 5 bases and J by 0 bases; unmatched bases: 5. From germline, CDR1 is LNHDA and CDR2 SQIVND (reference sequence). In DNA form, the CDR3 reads TGTGCCAGTAGTTTCTTAGCGGGAGCCTCCTACGAGCAGTACTTC. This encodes CASSFLAGASYEQYF.

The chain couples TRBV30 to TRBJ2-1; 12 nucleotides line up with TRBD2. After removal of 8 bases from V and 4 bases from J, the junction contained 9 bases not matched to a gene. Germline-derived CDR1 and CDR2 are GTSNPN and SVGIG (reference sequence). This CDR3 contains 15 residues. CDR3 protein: CALLAGGPHYNEQFF. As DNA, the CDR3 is TGTGCCCTTCTAGCGGGAGGGCCTCATTACAATGAGCAGTTCTTC.

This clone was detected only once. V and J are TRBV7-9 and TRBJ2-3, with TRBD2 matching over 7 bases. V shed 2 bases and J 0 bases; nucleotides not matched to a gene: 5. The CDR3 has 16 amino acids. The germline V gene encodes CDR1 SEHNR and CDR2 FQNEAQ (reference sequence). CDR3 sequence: CASSLLAGVSTDTQYF. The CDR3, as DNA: TGTGCCAGCAGCTTACTCGCGGGAGTCAGCACAGATACGCAGTATTTT.

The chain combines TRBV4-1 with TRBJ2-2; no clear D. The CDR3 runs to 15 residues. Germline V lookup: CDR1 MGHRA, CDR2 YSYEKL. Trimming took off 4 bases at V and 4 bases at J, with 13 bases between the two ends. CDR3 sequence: CASSPWPGGTGELFF. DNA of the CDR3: TGCGCCAGCAGCCCCTGGCCCGGCGGCACCGGGGAGCTGTTTTTT.

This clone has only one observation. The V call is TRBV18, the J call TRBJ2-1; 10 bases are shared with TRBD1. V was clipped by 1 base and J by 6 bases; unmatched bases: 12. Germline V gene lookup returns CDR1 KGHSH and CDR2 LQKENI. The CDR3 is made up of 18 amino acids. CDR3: CASSPQPLGQGSPNEQFF. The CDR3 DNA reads TGTGCCAGCTCACCACAGCCTCTGGGACAGGGGTCTCCCAATGAGCAGTTCTTC.

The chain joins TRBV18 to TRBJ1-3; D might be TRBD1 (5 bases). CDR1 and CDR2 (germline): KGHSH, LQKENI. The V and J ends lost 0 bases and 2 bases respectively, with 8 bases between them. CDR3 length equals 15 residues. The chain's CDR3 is CASSPPSGTGNTIYF. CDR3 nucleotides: TGTGCCAGCTCACCACCGTCAGGGACTGGAAACACCATATATTTT.

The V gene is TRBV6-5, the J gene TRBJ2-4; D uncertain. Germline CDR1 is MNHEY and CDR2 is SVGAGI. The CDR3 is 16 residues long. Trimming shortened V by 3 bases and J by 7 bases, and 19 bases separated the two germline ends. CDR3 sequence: CASSYPGKVGLNIQYF. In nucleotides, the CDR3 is TGTGCCAGCAGTTATCCAGGCAAGGTGGGCCTGAACATTCAGTACTTC.

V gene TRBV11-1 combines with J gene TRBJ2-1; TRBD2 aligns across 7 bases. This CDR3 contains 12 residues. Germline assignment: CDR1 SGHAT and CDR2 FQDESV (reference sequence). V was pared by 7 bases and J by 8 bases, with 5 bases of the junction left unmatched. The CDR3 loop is CASTTSRYEQFF. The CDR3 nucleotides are TGTGCCAGCACGACTAGCCGCTATGAGCAGTTCTTC.

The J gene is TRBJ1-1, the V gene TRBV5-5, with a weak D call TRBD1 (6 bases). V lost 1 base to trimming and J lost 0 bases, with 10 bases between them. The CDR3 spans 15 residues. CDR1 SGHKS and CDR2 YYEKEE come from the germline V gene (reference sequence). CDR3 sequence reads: CASSLTGNLNTEAFF. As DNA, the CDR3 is TGTGCCAGCAGCTTGACAGGGAATCTGAACACTGAAGCTTTCTTT.

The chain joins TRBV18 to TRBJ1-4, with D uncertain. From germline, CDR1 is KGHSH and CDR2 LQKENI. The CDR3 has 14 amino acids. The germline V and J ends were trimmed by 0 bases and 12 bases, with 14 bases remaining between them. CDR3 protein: CASSPPRATGELFF. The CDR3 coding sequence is TGTGCCAGCTCACCACCGAGGGCTACCGGGGAACTGTTTTTT.

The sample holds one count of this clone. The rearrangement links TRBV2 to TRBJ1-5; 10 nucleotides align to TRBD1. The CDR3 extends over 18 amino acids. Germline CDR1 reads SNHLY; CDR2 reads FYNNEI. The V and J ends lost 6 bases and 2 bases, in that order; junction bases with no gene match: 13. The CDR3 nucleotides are TGTGCCAGCAGGAGGGGACAGGGGTTTGTTCTTGGCAATCAGCCCCAGCATTTT. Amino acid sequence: CASRRGQGFVLGNQPQHF.